The entry below gives a single T cell receptor beta chain sequence along with its context. Its antigen is unknown. Qualities for individual bases were not recorded, and no much larger clone is one base off. The CDR3 regions of human TCRbeta chains were subjected to immunosequencing. The published analysis was carried out like this. TCRs in the repertoires were compared against a reference library of SARS-CoV-2-specific TCRs that had been generated with the MIRA antigen-specificity platform. Breadth meant the fraction of unique TCRs that were SARS-CoV-2-associated, whereas depth meant the fraction of total T cells that were SARS-CoV-2-associated. Using the MIRA data, each spike-specific TCR was assigned both to the spike region to which the TCR was reactive and to a CD4 or CD8 class. Log10-transformed breadth and depth values were compared by one-way ANOVA with Sidak's multiple comparisons tests. As stored in TCRdb, this immuneACCESS dataset retains in-frame rearrangements with V and J assigned. A fraction of the clones does not appear; measured against another copy, unresolved V genes explain less than half of the discrepancy, and the remainder lacks a known reason. V and J calls and clone size follow that table, whereas D and trimming were derived from the DNA. The sample table contains approximately 150,000 clones; only one count was recorded for around nine tenths of them. Of the sample, roughly 1.5% falls within the top ten clones.

This sample was taken from a study of T cell responses to AZD1222 COVID-19 vaccine (dated by TCRdb to 2020 to 2023). Regarding the complete study: TCR sequencing covered approximately 230 trial participants: approximately 200 given two doses of AZD1222 and approximately 26 given two doses of MenACWY control vaccine. Enrollment into the trials was organized by age into subgroups of 18-55, 56-69 and 70-plus years, and those subgroups contained roughly 160, 29 and 62 TCR-sequenced participants, respectively. Overall results and qualifications from the work: A significant rise in spike-specific TCR breadth and depth was observed after two AZD1222 doses relative to day 0 and relative to MenACWY recipients. The 56-69-year group was small, and its depth increase did not reach significance, likely because of low power. Participants were mostly white British and included more females than males, and it was suggested by the authors that clonal diversity may have been underestimated. Because no day 14 peak-response samples were available, the repertoires could be characterized only after the peak T cell response. CD4 TCRs associated with the vaccine covered the entire spike protein, and the dominant responses were in regions 160-218 and 743-854. Reportedly, almost half of the unique spike-specific TCRs recognized epitopes lying outside the regions that are mutated in the B.1.351 and B.1.1.7 variants. Only 5 to 7 AZD1222 recipients were SARS-CoV-2 seropositive at baseline, limiting conclusions about previously exposed vaccinees.

At the junction V is shortened by 2 bases and J by 3 bases; bases outside the gene matches: 24. CDR1 and CDR2 are drawn from the germline V gene: KGHDR, SFDVKD. Its CDR3 holds 22 amino acids, cysteine through phenylalanine. Just CDR3 DNA is preserved here, 66 bases in frame from base 1. The label giving this sample's time point can be read as: about 28 days (+/-7) after the second vaccine dose. AZD1222 recipients whose second dose came at about 4 weeks and those whose second dose came at about 12 weeks were combined into one group, since spike-specific TCR depth and breadth did not differ between the two schedules. Vaccinee samples were obtained from the UK trials COV001 and COV002, which included a single-blind randomized controlled phase 2/3 trial of AZD1222 (ChAdOx1 nCoV-19) in healthy adults. For TCRbeta chain sequencing, PBMC samples were collected from trial participants at day 0 and at day 28 after the second dose.

Sequences were derived from peripheral blood, sampled 28 days after the second AZD1222 dose. This chain joins TRBV24-1 to TRBJ2-1; 7 of the junction bases match TRBD2. The origin of this receptor is an adult who received the AZD1222 COVID-19 vaccine. The CDR3 reads CATSDCRRGRKASGGNYNEQFF. The sequence in DNA is TGTGCCACCAGTGATTGTCGTAGGGGAAGGAAAGCTAGCGGCGGCAACTACAATGAGCAGTTCTTC.